This TCR beta chain is drawn from a study of CD8+ T cells in alopecia areata. The CDR3 contains 14 residues. Trimming removed 2 bases at V and 6 bases at J, with 15 bases between. Germline V lookup: CDR1 SGHDT, CDR2 YYEEEE. Isolated RNA was reverse transcribed into cDNA used as the sequencing template. This table comes from immunoSEQ multiplex PCR, and its TCRdb copy is limited to in-frame clones, with some not included. The table records about 82,000 clones, 45% to 60% of them present only once. Alopecia areata patients had lesional scalp punch biopsies and peripheral blood taken from them. The source is a human donor with alopecia areata. Sequencing used NKG2D-high CD8+ T cells sorted from blood. The chain couples TRBV5-6 to TRBJ2-7, with a tentative D call TRBD2 (6 bases). CDR3 nucleotide sequence: TGTGCCAGCAGCTTTGGGGACTGGAGCCCCGAGCAGTACTTC. Translated, it gives CASSFGDWSPEQYF.